What follows is one T cell receptor (beta chain) and its context. Antigen specificity is unknown. Being one base from a much bigger clone, this may be a read error. The TCRbeta library was prepared with unique molecular identifiers. One entry per CDR3 protein results from TCRdb running MiXCR on the PCR reads. Here the sample spans 610,000 or so distinct CDR3 sequences, 20% to 30% being singletons. The data derive from a study of T-cell reconstitution after alpha-beta-depleted transplantation in children. V shed 4 bases and J 2 bases; nucleotides not matched to a gene: 2. Germline CDR1 and CDR2: LGHDT and YNNKEL (reference sequence). The CDR3 runs to 14 residues. The study's findings and limits: Hyperexpanded clones declined; after one year, newly produced T cells mostly supplied diversity. Approximately two months post-transplant, alpha-beta T cells reportedly originated from several hundred expanded graft clones. Surviving recipient T cells and thymic progenitors produced the high day-60 TCRbeta diversity seen in some patients.

The rearrangement links TRBV3-1 to TRBJ2-1; 7 bases map to TRBD2. Sequencing used PBMCs, obtained before TCRalphabeta/CD19-depleted stem cell transplant. This receptor was taken from a boy younger than two with Wiskott-Aldrich syndrome, due to receive a stem cell transplant. The CDR3 region has the DNA TGTGCCAGCAGCCGAGGGACTACCTACAATGAGCAGTTCTTC. Translating gives CASSRGTTYNEQFF.